This T cell receptor beta chain was found in a study of blood T cell repertoires in COVID-19. Study-level information: T cells, B-cell-depleted T cells, or PBMCs supplied cDNA or gDNA.

This CDR3 is 16 amino acids long. Trimming cost V 3 bases and J 4 bases; bases outside gene matches: 6. CDR1 is MNHEY and CDR2 is SMNVEV in the germline V gene (reference sequence). Per the authors' pipeline: The authors estimated nucleated cell counts from reference gene primer amplification. This table comes from immunoSEQ multiplex PCR, and its TCRdb copy is limited to in-frame clones, with some not included. V, J and clone size derive from that table, while D and trimming were established from the DNA sequence. Of roughly 87,000 clones listed, approximately 71% are singletons. The rearrangement joins TRBV27 to TRBJ2-1; TRBD2 agrees at 10 bases. This sequence was found in a woman aged 45-60 years with acute or convalescent COVID-19. The sequencing sample was made of peripheral blood. In DNA, the CDR3 is TGTGCCAGCAGTTTTCTGGCTAGCGGGGGATACAATGAGCAGTTCTTC. Translated, it gives CASSFLASGGYNEQFF.